This T cell receptor (beta chain) emerged from a study of cytomegalovirus exposure and HLA in healthy donors. Across the whole study: The approximately 700 first-cohort repertoires shared a platform with the roughly 130 validation repertoires, as reported in a later analysis.

The study, taken as a whole, reports: Published work reported that the classifier diagnosed cytomegalovirus status with high specificity and sensitivity. The authors enumerated over 150 TCR beta chains as linked to cytomegalovirus. Despite most TCR sequences being rare, some public TCRs occurred in many donors.

The table came from immunoSEQ multiplex PCR; TCRdb's copy has only in-frame clones and leaves some out. This sample carries 90,000 to 130,000 clones, roughly 90% of them seen once, and the ten largest clones take 1.5% to 2%. Germline V gene lookup returns CDR1 SGHRS and CDR2 YFSETQ. V was trimmed by 0 bases and J by 7 bases, leaving 14 bases between them. The CDR3 contains 15 residues. In the case of this clone: What it binds is not known.

This sequence joins TRBV5-1 and TRBJ2-1; possibly TRBD1 for D (5 bases). The sample taken for sequencing was PBMCs. This clonotype was obtained from a woman aged 18-35 years in good health and CMV-seronegative. CDR3 loop: CASSLADRISNEQFF. Written as DNA, the CDR3 is TGCGCCAGCAGCTTGGCCGACAGAATTTCAAATGAGCAGTTCTTC.